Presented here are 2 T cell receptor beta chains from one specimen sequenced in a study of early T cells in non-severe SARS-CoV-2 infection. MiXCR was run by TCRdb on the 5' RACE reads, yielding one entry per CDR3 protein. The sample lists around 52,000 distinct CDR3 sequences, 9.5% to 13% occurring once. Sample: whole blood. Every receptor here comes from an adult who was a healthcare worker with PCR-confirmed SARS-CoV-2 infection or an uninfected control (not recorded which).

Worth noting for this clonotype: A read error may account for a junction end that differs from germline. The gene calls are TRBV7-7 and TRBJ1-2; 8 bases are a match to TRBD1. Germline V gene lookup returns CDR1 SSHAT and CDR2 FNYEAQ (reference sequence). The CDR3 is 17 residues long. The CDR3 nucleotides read TGTGCTAGCAGCTTCGGGCAGGGGGCTAATCTTAACTATGGCTACACCTTC. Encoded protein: CASSFGQGANLNYGYTF.

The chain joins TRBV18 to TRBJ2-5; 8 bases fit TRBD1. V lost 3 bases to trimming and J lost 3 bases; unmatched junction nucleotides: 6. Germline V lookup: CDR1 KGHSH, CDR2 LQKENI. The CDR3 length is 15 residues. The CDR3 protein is CASSPEMTGEETQYF. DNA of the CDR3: TGTGCCAGCTCACCTGAAATGACAGGGGAAGAGACCCAGTACTTC.